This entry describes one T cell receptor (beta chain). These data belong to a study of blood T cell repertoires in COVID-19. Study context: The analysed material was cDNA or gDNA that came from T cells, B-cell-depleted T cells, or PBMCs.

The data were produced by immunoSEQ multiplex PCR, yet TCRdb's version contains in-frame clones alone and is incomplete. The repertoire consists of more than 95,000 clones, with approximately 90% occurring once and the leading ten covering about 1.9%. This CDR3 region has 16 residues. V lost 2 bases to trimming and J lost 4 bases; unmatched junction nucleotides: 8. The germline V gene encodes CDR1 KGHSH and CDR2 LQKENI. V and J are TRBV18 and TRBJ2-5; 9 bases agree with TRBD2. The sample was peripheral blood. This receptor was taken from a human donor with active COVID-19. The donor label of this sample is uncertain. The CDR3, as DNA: TGTGCCAGCTCACCATCCCCGGCGGGGGGGCGAGAGACCCAGTACTTC. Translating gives CASSPSPAGGRETQYF.